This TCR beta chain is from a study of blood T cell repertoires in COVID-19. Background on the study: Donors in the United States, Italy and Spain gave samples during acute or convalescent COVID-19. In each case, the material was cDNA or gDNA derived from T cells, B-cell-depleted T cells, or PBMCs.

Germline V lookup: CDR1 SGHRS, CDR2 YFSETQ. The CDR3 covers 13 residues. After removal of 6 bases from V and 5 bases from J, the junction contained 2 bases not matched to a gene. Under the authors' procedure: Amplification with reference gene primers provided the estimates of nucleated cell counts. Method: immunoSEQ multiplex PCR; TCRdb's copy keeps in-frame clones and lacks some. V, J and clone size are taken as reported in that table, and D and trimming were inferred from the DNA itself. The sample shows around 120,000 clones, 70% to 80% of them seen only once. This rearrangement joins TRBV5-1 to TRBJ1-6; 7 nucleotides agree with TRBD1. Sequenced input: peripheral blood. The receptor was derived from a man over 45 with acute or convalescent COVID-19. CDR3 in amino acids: CASTDRDNSPLHF. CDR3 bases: TGCGCCAGCACAGACAGGGATAATTCACCCCTCCACTTT.